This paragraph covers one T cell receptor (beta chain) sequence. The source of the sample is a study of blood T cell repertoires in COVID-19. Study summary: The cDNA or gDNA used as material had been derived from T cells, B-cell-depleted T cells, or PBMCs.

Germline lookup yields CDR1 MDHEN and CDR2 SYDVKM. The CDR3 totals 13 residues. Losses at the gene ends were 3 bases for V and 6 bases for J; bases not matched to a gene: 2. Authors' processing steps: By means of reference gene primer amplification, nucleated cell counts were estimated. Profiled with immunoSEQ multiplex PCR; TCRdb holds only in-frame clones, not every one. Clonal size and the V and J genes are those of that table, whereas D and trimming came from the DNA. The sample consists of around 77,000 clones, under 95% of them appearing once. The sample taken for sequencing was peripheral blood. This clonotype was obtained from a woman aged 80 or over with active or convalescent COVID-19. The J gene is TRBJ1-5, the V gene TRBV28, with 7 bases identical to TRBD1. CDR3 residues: CASSFGTVQPQHF. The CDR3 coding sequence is TGTGCCAGCAGTTTCGGGACAGTTCAGCCCCAGCATTTT. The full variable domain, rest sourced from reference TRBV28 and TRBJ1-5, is DVKVTQSSRYLVKRTGEKVFLECVQDMDHENMFWYRQDPGLGLRLIYFSYDVKMKEKGDIPEGYSVSREKKERFSLILESASTNQTSMYLCASSFGTVQPQHFGDGTRLSIL.